The 30 T cell receptor beta chains in this list originate from one sample, sequenced in a study of identical twins. MiXCR, run by TCRdb on the 5' RACE reads, gives a single entry per CDR3 protein. Counted here are about 430,000 distinct CDR3 sequences, less than 20% occurring once; the ten biggest clones make up approximately 12%. Sequenced input: naive T cells sorted from blood. These receptors all stem from a man aged 45-65 years in good health.

There are a few counts of this clonotype. The chain is built from TRBV9 and TRBJ1-1; D perhaps matches TRBD1 (5 bases). The CDR3 extends over 15 amino acids. From germline, CDR1 is SGDLS and CDR2 YYNGEE. The V end was cut by 4 bases, the J end by 0 bases, with 13 bases between. The CDR3 DNA follows: TGTGCCAGCAGCCTCCAGACAGTCATGAACACTGAAGCTTTCTTT. Translating gives CASSLQTVMNTEAFF.

The CDR3 DNA follows: TGTGCCAGCAGCGCTACGGGGGGGTACACTGAAGCTTTCTTT. This codes for CASSATGGYTEAFF. The J gene is TRBJ1-1, the V gene TRBV3-1; possible D gene TRBD1, 5 bases. This CDR3 comprises 14 residues. V was clipped by 5 bases and J by 3 bases, with 13 bases between them. From germline, CDR1 is LGHDT and CDR2 YNNKEL (reference sequence).

The chain combines TRBV12-3 or TRBV12-4 with TRBJ2-7, with TRBD2 matching 7 bases. Germline trimming cut 6 bases from V and 6 bases from J; bases unmatched to any gene: 8. CDR3 length equals 13 residues. The DNA of the CDR3 is TGTGCCAGCAGCCCCCGAGCGGGGTTCGAGCAGTACTTC. It codes for CASSPRAGFEQYF.

This clonotype has a count of ten or more. This sequence joins TRBV5-6 and TRBJ2-5; D gene uncertain. V was trimmed by 2 bases and J by 7 bases, leaving 6 bases between them. The CDR3 sequence is 11 residues long. Germline values: CDR1 SGHDT, CDR2 YYEEEE. The CDR3 region has the DNA TGTGCCAGCAGCTTCCCAGTGACCCAGTACTTC. Translated, it gives CASSFPVTQYF.

The rearrangement joins TRBV4-3 to TRBJ2-2, with TRBD2 matching 8 bases. This CDR3 has 15 residues. V dropped 4 bases and J dropped 5; count of bases not matched to a gene: 6. The V gene's germline CDR1 is LGHNA and CDR2 YSLEER. CDR3: CASSPSGRRTGELFF. DNA for the CDR3: TGCGCCAGCAGCCCCAGCGGGAGAAGGACCGGGGAGCTGTTTTTT.

V is TRBV5-5 and J is TRBJ2-4; D is uncertain. CDR3 size: 16 residues. V was cut by 1 base and J by 0 bases, with 11 bases left in between. Germline CDR1 reads SGHKS; CDR2 reads YYEKEE (reference sequence). The CDR3 is CASSLLSVLAKNIQYF. CDR3 DNA sequence: TGTGCCAGCAGCTTGTTGTCAGTTCTAGCCAAAAACATTCAGTACTTC.

This clonotype was found many times. The V and J genes are TRBV5-1 and TRBJ1-3; D possibly corresponds to TRBD1 (5 bases). Germline lookup yields CDR1 SGHRS and CDR2 YFSETQ. The germline V and J ends were trimmed by 4 bases and 0 bases, with 8 bases remaining between them. The CDR3 totals 14 residues. The chain's CDR3 is CASSQGTSGNTIYF. The DNA for the CDR3 is TGCGCCAGCAGCCAAGGGACCTCTGGAAACACCATATATTTT.

Ten or more counts support this clonotype. This chain joins TRBV7-9 and TRBJ2-5; the D gene is possibly TRBD2 (6 bases). This CDR3 contains 14 residues. V was trimmed by 1 base and J by 2 bases, leaving 8 bases between them. CDR1 is SEHNR, CDR2 FQNEAQ, per germline (reference sequence). The CDR3 DNA follows: TGTGCCAGCAGCTTAGGGGACTTTCAAGAGACCCAGTACTTC. Translation: CASSLGDFQETQYF.

This clonotype was picked up a small number of times. The chain employs TRBV20-1 and TRBJ2-7; 8 nucleotides align to TRBD1. V shed 3 bases, J shed 4 bases, and the junction held 5 bases outside the gene matches. The CDR3 is 13 residues long. Germline V gene lookup returns CDR1 DFQATT and CDR2 SNEGSKA (reference sequence). The CDR3 region has the DNA TGCAGTGCTAGCGACAGGGGAACGTACGAGCAGTACTTC. Residues: CSASDRGTYEQYF.

This clonotype was observed a handful of times. The V and J genes are TRBV6-2 or TRBV6-3 and TRBJ2-4; TRBD2 aligns across 11 bases. The V and J ends lost 10 bases and 3 bases, in that order; junction bases with no gene match: 8. Germline V lookup: CDR1 MNHEY, CDR2 SVGEGT. The CDR3 runs to 15 residues. This CDR3 reads CATWTSGSDKNIQYF. CDR3 sequence (DNA): TGTGCCACCTGGACTAGCGGGTCGGACAAAAACATTCAGTACTTC.

There are a few counts of this clonotype. CDR3 protein: CASSPWTGAGRTEAFF. CDR3 nucleotide sequence: TGTGCCAGCAGCCCGTGGACAGGGGCGGGAAGAACTGAAGCTTTCTTT. This chain links TRBV7-9 with TRBJ1-1, with TRBD1 identical over 9 bases. The germline V gene encodes CDR1 SEHNR and CDR2 FQNEAQ (reference sequence). The CDR3 extends over 16 amino acids. V dropped 5 bases and J dropped 5; count of bases not matched to a gene: 12.

DNA for the CDR3: TGTGCCAGCAGCAGAACACAGGGTTCAGGAGAGACCCAGTACTTC. This translates into CASSRTQGSGETQYF. The chain employs TRBV5-6 and TRBJ2-5, with D perhaps TRBD1 (6 bases). Trimming shortened V by 4 bases and J by 4 bases, and 17 bases separated the two germline ends. The length of the CDR3 is 15 residues. Germline CDR1 SGHDT, CDR2 YYEEEE.

This clonotype was seen more than once but under ten times. V and J are TRBV20-1 and TRBJ2-5; D uncertain. The germline V gene has CDR1 DFQATT and CDR2 SNEGSKA (reference sequence). Trimming took off 6 bases at V and 1 base at J, with 9 bases between the two ends. There are 12 residues in the CDR3. Here the CDR3 reads CSAAGSQETQYF. The CDR3 DNA reads TGCAGTGCAGCTGGCAGCCAAGAGACCCAGTACTTC.

The rearrangement joins TRBV20-1 to TRBJ2-5; 8 bases map to TRBD2. The V gene's germline CDR1 is DFQATT and CDR2 SNEGSKA (reference sequence). V was pared by 0 bases and J by 4 bases, with 10 bases of the junction left unmatched. The CDR3 is 16 residues long. The CDR3 region has the DNA TGCAGTGCTAGAGACTCTAAAGCGGGGGTGGGAGAGACCCAGTACTTC. It codes for CSARDSKAGVGETQYF.

There are a few counts of this clonotype. Mismatch with germline at one junction end may stem from a read error. The J gene is TRBJ1-5, the V gene TRBV20-1, with 7 bases lining up with TRBD1. The germline V gene encodes CDR1 DFQATT and CDR2 SNEGSKA (reference sequence). The length of the CDR3 is 17 residues. CDR3 bases: TGCAGTGCTAGCGGTACAGGGGTCCTCTATAGCGATCAGCCCCAGCATTTT. Protein sequence: CSASGTGVLYSDQPQHF.

This clonotype occurred many times. The chain uses TRBV4-2 and TRBJ1-2, with D tentatively TRBD1 (5 bases). CDR1 is LGHNA and CDR2 is YNFKEQ in the germline V gene. The V gene lost 3 bases and the J gene lost 8 bases, with 19 bases spanning the gap. The CDR3 is 15 amino acids. DNA of the CDR3: TGTGCCAGCAGCCAGGCTGTGACGCGGGGGGACGGCTACACCTTC. This translates into CASSQAVTRGDGYTF.

This rearrangement joins TRBV6-2 or TRBV6-3 to TRBJ2-1; 8 bases agree with TRBD2. The CDR3 length is 16 residues. The germline CDR1 and CDR2 sequences are MNHEY and SVGEGT. The ends lost 10 bases at V and 8 bases at J; junction bases unmatched: 19. CDR3 bases: TGTGCCATCCCGCTCTTGCGGGGGGCCTCACTAGATGAGCAGTTCTTC. Residues: CAIPLLRGASLDEQFF.

The J gene is TRBJ2-7, the V gene TRBV7-6; 8 nucleotides line up with TRBD2. V gave up 0 bases and J gave up 2 bases; unmatched junction bases: 15. Germline CDR1 is SGHVS and CDR2 is FNYEAQ. This CDR3 is 19 amino acids long. The CDR3 DNA follows: TGTGCCAGCAGCTTAGCGACCGTTCCCGGGAGGGGGTTCCCCTACGAGCAGTACTTC. Residues: CASSLATVPGRGFPYEQYF.

This clonotype has only a few counts. The chain has TRBV20-1 and TRBJ2-6; D not resolved. Germline V gene sequence: CDR1 DFQATT, CDR2 SNEGSKA (reference sequence). V lost 4 bases, J lost 0 bases, and 16 bases lay in between. This CDR3 spans 17 amino acids. In nucleotides, the CDR3 is TGCAGTGCTAATCGATTTTTCCTCCCCTCTGGGGCCAACGTCCTGACTTTC. Amino acids: CSANRFFLPSGANVLTF.

V and J are TRBV28 and TRBJ1-2, with D unresolved. V gave up 5 bases and J gave up 4 bases, with 17 bases separating them. The CDR3 covers 15 residues. Germline assignment: CDR1 MDHEN and CDR2 SYDVKM. CDR3 in DNA: TGTGCCAGCAGTCCCTTGTGGGCGAGTAGCTATGGCTACACCTTC. Amino acid sequence: CASSPLWASSYGYTF.

In regard to this clonotype: The limits of the CDR3 on the DNA are not certain, so only TCRdb's listed CDR3 is given. This chain links TRBV12-3 or TRBV12-4 with TRBJ2-1; the table assigns TRBD2, which was not confirmed against the DNA. With termini counted, the CDR3 has 17 amino acids. This chain's CDR3 is CASSSSGTSGNYNEQFF.

This clonotype has at least ten counts. The V gene is TRBV7-2, the J gene TRBJ2-3; the D is unclear. Per germline, CDR1 SGHTA and CDR2 FQGNSA. The CDR3 runs to 11 residues. Trimming stripped 6 bases from V and 2 bases from J, with 3 bases between. CDR3 in amino acids: CASSTTDTQYF. The CDR3 DNA reads as TGTGCCAGCAGTACCACAGATACGCAGTATTTT. Supplemented by reference TRBV7-2 and TRBJ2-3, the full variable domain reads GAGVSQSPSNKVTEKGKDVELRCDPISGHTALYWYRQSLGQGLEFLIYFQGNSAPDKSGLPSDRFSAERTGGSVSTLTIQRTQQEDSAVYLCASSTTDTQYFGPGTRLTVL.

The sample holds a few counts of this clonotype. This chain joins TRBV28 and TRBJ2-1; TRBD2 agrees at 14 bases. The CDR3 contains 15 residues. Per germline, CDR1 MDHEN and CDR2 SYDVKM. Unmatched junction bases numbered 4, after V lost 4 bases and J lost 8 bases. CDR3 nucleotides: TGTGCCAGCAGTTCGCCGGGACTAGCGGGAGATGAGCAGTTCTTC. Its translation is CASSSPGLAGDEQFF.

The V and J genes are TRBV28 and TRBJ1-1; D call uncertain. The CDR3 contains 15 residues. Germline values: CDR1 MDHEN, CDR2 SYDVKM. The V gene lost 2 bases and the J gene lost 6 bases, with 16 bases spanning the gap. The CDR3 nucleotides are TGTGCCAGCAGTTTAGGCCCGGCCGGGCCTCCTGAAGCTTTCTTT. Translating it yields CASSLGPAGPPEAFF.

This clonotype was found a few times. This chain connects TRBV6-5 to TRBJ2-7; a possible D gene is TRBD2 (6 bases). The CDR3 is made up of 16 amino acids. CDR1 MNHEY and CDR2 SVGAGI come from the germline V gene. The V end lost 0 bases, the J end lost 2 bases, and 14 bases lay between the germline ends. The chain's CDR3 is CASSYSTAGMTYEQYF. CDR3 bases: TGTGCCAGCAGTTACTCGACCGCGGGAATGACCTACGAGCAGTACTTC.

The CDR3 region is CASSHGTVLSKDTQYF. In nucleotides, the CDR3 is TGTGCCAGCAGCCACGGGACAGTGTTGTCGAAAGATACGCAGTATTTT. This chain joins TRBV7-2 and TRBJ2-3, with TRBD1 matching 7 bases. V lost 5 bases to trimming and J lost 5 bases; unmatched junction nucleotides: 13. From germline, CDR1 is SGHTA and CDR2 FQGNSA. The CDR3 consists of 16 residues.

The genes are TRBV12-3 or TRBV12-4 and TRBJ2-7, with 11 bases fitting TRBD1. With 0 bases clipped from V and 3 bases from J, the junction kept 4 bases outside the gene matches. The CDR3 has 16 residues. CDR3 amino acids: CASSLASGTGGYEQYF. CDR3 DNA sequence: TGTGCCAGCAGTTTAGCTTCCGGGACAGGGGGCTACGAGCAGTACTTC.

This clonotype has a single count. A much larger clone is a single base away; this may be a read error. The rearrangement links TRBV3-1 to TRBJ2-7; the match to TRBD1 covers 11 bases. The CDR3 spans 16 residues. The V gene's germline CDR1 is LGHDT and CDR2 YNNKEL (reference sequence). CDR3 sequence reads: CAGSQVRTGGFGEQYF. DNA for the CDR3: TGTGCCGGCAGCCAAGTCAGGACAGGGGGCTTTGGCGAGCAGTACTTC.

This rearrangement joins TRBV7-2 to TRBJ2-3; 12 bases align to TRBD1. V trimming: 0 bases; J trimming: 2 bases; junction bases outside the gene matches: 3. The CDR3 is 17 amino acids. Germline CDR1 SGHTA, CDR2 FQGNSA. CDR3 amino acids: CASSLAAGQGATDTQYF. The CDR3, as DNA: TGTGCCAGCAGCTTAGCCGCGGGACAGGGGGCCACAGATACGCAGTATTTT.

The rearrangement links TRBV6-1 to TRBJ2-5; no definite D call. The CDR3 is made up of 13 amino acids. In germline, CDR1 is MNHNS, CDR2 SASEGT. V was shortened by 6 bases and J by 4 bases, with 12 bases between the two germline ends. CDR3 amino acids: CASSPNALETQYF. The CDR3 DNA is TGTGCCAGCAGCCCGAACGCGTTAGAGACCCAGTACTTC.